Listed below are T cell receptor beta chains from one sample, sequenced in a study of cytomegalovirus exposure and HLA in healthy donors. Data came from immunoSEQ multiplex PCR; TCRdb stores just in-frame clones and leaves some out. This repertoire shows about 150,000 clones, 60% to 85% found once; its top ten account for about 13%. The sequenced material came from PBMCs. The receptors shown here come from a man aged 35 to 55 in good health and CMV-seropositive. CDR3s include the opening cysteine and the closing phenylalanine or tryptophan. The D gene is left open where the match is weak. The size field is filled for only some rows; it gives once, few, many or a size class.

>-|-|TRBJ2-1|TRBV5-4
TGTGCCAGCAGCCCCCCGGCCTACAATGAGCAGTTCTTC
CASSPPAYNEQFF
>-|-|TRBJ1-3|TRBV21-1
TGTGCCAGCAGCAAACCTTCGACACCATGTGGAAACACCATATATTTT
CASSKPSTPCGNTIYF
>-|-|TRBJ1-1|TRBV25-1
TGTGCCAGCGAGAAGAGGGAGGAGGCTGAAGCTTTCTTT
CASEKREEAEAFF
>-|-|TRBJ2-2|TRBV19
TGTGCCAGTTCACGGAGGGCCGACACCGGGGAGCTGTTTTTT
CASSRRADTGELFF
>-|TRBD2|TRBJ2-2|TRBV9
TGTGCCAGCAGCGTAGCAGCGGGAGGACGGGAGCTGTTTTTT
CASSVAAGGRELFF
>-|-|TRBJ1-2|TRBV11-2
TGTGCCAGCAGCTTAGTTGGGGAGGGCTACACCTTC
CASSLVGEGYTF
>-|TRBD2|TRBJ2-2|TRBV29-1
TGCAGCGTTGAAAGTGGCGGGAGTGTCACCGGGGAGCTGTTTTTT
CSVESGGSVTGELFF
>once|-|TRBJ1-1|TRBV19
TGTGCCATACAGAGGGCCCCGGACACTGAAGCTTTCTTT
CAIQRAPDTEAFF
>-|-|TRBJ2-3|TRBV18
TGTGCCAGCTCATCCACTAGCCCAGCCCTCACAGATACGCAGTATTTT
CASSSTSPALTDTQYF
>-|-|TRBJ2-5|TRBV7-2
TGTGCCAGCAGCCCGAGCCGCCGGGGAGCCCAGTACTTC
CASSPSRRGAQYF
>-|TRBD1|TRBJ2-1|TRBV5-1
TGCGCCAGCAGCTGGGACAGGCCGTACAATGAGCAGTTCTTC
CASSWDRPYNEQFF
>-|TRBD2|TRBJ2-7|TRBV15
TGTGCCACCAGCAGAGATTGGGCGGGAGGGGTGTACGAGCAGTACTTC
CATSRDWAGGVYEQYF
>-|-|TRBJ1-5|TRBV6-1
TGTGCCAGCAGTGAAAAGGGGGGGGTCCATCAGCCCCAGCATTTT
CASSEKGGVHQPQHF
>-|TRBD1|TRBJ2-7|TRBV7-6
TGTGCCAGCAGCTTAGACGTCGGTCAGGGGGCTTACGAGCAGTACTTC
CASSLDVGQGAYEQYF
>-|-|TRBJ1-3|TRBV5-6
TGTGCCAGCAGCTTGATCCAGGGTTATTCGGGAAACACCATATATTTT
CASSLIQGYSGNTIYF
>-|-|TRBJ2-2|TRBV5-1
TGCGCCAGCAGCTTGGACGGGATCAACACCGGGGAGCTGTTTTTT
CASSLDGINTGELFF
>-|TRBD1|TRBJ2-7|TRBV10-3
TGTGCCATCAGTGAGTCGCAACAGGGGTACGACGAGCAGTACTTC
CAISESQQGYDEQYF
>few|-|TRBJ2-2|TRBV18
TGTGCCAGCTCGCCGACTCAGGGAACCGGGGAGCTGTTTTTT
CASSPTQGTGELFF
>-|TRBD2|TRBJ2-1|TRBV7-8
TGTGCCAGCAGCTTAGTCTCGGGACTAGCGGCTTACAATGAGCAGTTCTTC
CASSLVSGLAAYNEQFF
>-|TRBD2|TRBJ2-3|TRBV18
TGTGCCAGCTCACTAGGCGTAGCGGGAGAATCAGATACGCAGTATTTT
CASSLGVAGESDTQYF
>-|-|TRBJ1-6|TRBV4-1
TGCGCCAGCAGCCAAGAGGGGGGTTCACCCCTCCACTTT
CASSQEGGSPLHF
>-|-|TRBJ2-1|TRBV5-4
TGTGCCAGCAGCTACCCGACAGGCGGGCAGGGGAATGAGCAGTTCTTC
CASSYPTGGQGNEQFF